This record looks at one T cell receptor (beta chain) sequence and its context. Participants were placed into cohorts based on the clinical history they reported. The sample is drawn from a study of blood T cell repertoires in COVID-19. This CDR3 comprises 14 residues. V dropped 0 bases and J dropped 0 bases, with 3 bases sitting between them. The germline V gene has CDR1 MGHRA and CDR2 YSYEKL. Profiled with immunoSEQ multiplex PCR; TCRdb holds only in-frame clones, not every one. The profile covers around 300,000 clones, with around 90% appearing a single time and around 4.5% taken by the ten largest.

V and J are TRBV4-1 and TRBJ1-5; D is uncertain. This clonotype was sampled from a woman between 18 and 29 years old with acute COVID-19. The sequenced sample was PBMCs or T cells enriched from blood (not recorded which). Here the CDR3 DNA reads TGCGCCAGCAGCCAAGACTTTAGCAATCAGCCCCAGCATTTT. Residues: CASSQDFSNQPQHF.